A single sample gave rise to the 10 T cell receptor beta chains below, sequenced in a study of shared clonotypes between healthy human individuals. Using immunoSEQ multiplex PCR, the repertoire was profiled, and TCRdb retains in-frame clones only, with some absent. Of roughly 2 million clones detected, 95% appear once; the ten largest clones hold 0.1% to 0.15%. Sequencing was done on a sample of naive CD4+ T cells sorted from blood. Subset described: CD45RA+ positively selected. These receptors came from a man between 18 and 29 years old in good health.

The gene calls are TRBV5-1 and TRBJ2-3; no firm D call. The CDR3 loop spans 14 amino acids. In germline, CDR1 is SGHRS, CDR2 YFSETQ. V was pared by 0 bases and J by 4 bases, with 9 bases between. This chain's CDR3 is CASSLAEDPDTQYF. The CDR3 DNA sequence: TGCGCCAGCAGCTTGGCCGAGGACCCAGATACGCAGTATTTT.

This chain connects TRBV2 to TRBJ2-5, with 7 nucleotides matching TRBD2. The junction had 5 bases not matched to a gene; V was cut back by 1 base and J by 0 bases. Germline CDR1 SNHLY, CDR2 FYNNEI. This CDR3 region has 16 residues. The CDR3 loop reads CASSEGLAAYQETQYF. The CDR3 bases are TGTGCCAGCAGTGAAGGGCTAGCGGCTTACCAAGAGACCCAGTACTTC.

About this clone itself: The sample contains more than one DNA sequence encoding this CDR3. The gene calls are TRBV5-6 and TRBJ2-3; D gene unclear. Germline CDR1 and CDR2: SGHDT and YYEEEE. The CDR3 spans 13 residues. Between the trimmed V and J ends, which lost 0 bases and 3 bases, there was a span of 5 bases. CDR3 residues: CASSLEGTDTQYF. The CDR3 region has the DNA TGTGCCAGCAGCTTGGAAGGGACAGATACGCAGTATTTT.

This clone has a single count. The rearrangement uses TRBV2 and TRBJ1-1; perhaps TRBD1 as D (5 bases). This CDR3 contains 15 residues. Germline V gives CDR1 SNHLY, CDR2 FYNNEI. Trimming took 5 bases from V and 4 from J, leaving 17 bases between them. DNA of the CDR3: TGTGCCAGCAGTAAGATTGGGGGATTGGGCACTGAAGCTTTCTTT. It translates to CASSKIGGLGTEAFF.

This chain connects TRBV2 to TRBJ2-1, with 9 bases aligning to TRBD1. CDR3 length: 15 residues. Trimming cost V 5 bases and J 2 bases; bases outside gene matches: 4. Per the germline V gene, CDR1 is SNHLY and CDR2 is FYNNEI. The CDR3 DNA follows: TGTGCCAGCAGTACAGGACAGGGGACCTACAATGAGCAGTTCTTC. Amino acids: CASSTGQGTYNEQFF.

The gene calls are TRBV7-3 and TRBJ1-6; possibly TRBD1 for D (6 bases). V shed 3 bases and J shed 7 bases, with 10 bases lying between them. The CDR3 is 14 amino acids. Per germline, CDR1 SGHTA and CDR2 FQGTGA. CDR3 sequence (DNA): TGTGCCAGCAGCTTCGAGGGGGGAAATTCACCCCTCCACTTT. Its protein product is CASSFEGGNSPLHF.

The chain has TRBV2 and TRBJ1-6; no definite D call. This CDR3 region has 15 residues. V lost 3 bases and J 3 bases, leaving 9 bases between the germline ends. The germline CDR1 and CDR2 sequences are SNHLY and FYNNEI. The CDR3 is CASSEADFYNSPLHF. The CDR3 bases are TGTGCCAGCAGTGAGGCGGACTTCTATAATTCACCCCTCCACTTT.

This clone was picked up one time. The chain is built from TRBV6-4 and TRBJ1-2, with a possible D match to TRBD1 (5 bases). This CDR3 is 14 amino acids long. Germline lookup yields CDR1 MRHNA and CDR2 SNTAGT. V was pared by 4 bases and J by 5 bases, with 14 bases between. The CDR3 sequence: CASSAEISGYGYTF. As DNA, the CDR3 is TGTGCCAGCAGTGCGGAGATTTCAGGGTATGGCTACACCTTC.

The gene calls are TRBV30 and TRBJ1-2; D is unresolved. The CDR3 contains 12 residues. Germline lookup yields CDR1 GTSNPN and CDR2 SVGIG (reference sequence). Between the trimmed V and J ends, which lost 4 bases and 2 bases, there was a span of 8 bases. In nucleotides, the CDR3 is TGTGCCTGGAATTACAGAAACTATGGCTACACCTTC. Its translation: CAWNYRNYGYTF. Full variable domain (remainder filled in from reference TRBV30 and TRBJ1-2): SQTIHQWPATLVQPVGSPLSLECTVEGTSNPNLYWYRQAAGRGLQLLFYSVGIGQISSEVPQNLSASRPQDRQFILSSKKLLLSDSGFYLCAWNYRNYGYTFGSGTRLTVV.

As regards this clone: The junction departs from the called germline gene at one end, perhaps through a read error. V and J are TRBV30 and TRBJ2-4; D call uncertain. The CDR3 runs 12 residues. Germline V gene sequence: CDR1 GTSNPN, CDR2 SVGIG (reference sequence). The CDR3 loop reads CAWSATPGPPHF. The CDR3 DNA follows: TGTGCCTGGAGTGCAACGCCCGGGCCCCCCCACTTC.